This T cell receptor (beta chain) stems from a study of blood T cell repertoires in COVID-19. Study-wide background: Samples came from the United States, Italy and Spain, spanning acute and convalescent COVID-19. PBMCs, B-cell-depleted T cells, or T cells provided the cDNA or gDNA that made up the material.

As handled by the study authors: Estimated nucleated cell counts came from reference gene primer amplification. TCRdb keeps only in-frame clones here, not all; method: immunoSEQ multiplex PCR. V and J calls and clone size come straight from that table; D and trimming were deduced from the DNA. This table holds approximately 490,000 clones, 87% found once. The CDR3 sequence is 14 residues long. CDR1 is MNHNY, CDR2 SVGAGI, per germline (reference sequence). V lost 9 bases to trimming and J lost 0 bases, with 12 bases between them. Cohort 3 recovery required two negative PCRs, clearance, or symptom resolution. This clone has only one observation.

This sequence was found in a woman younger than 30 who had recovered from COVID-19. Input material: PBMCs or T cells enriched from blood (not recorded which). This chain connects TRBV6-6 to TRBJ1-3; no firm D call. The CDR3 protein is CASFDINSGNTIYF. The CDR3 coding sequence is TGTGCCAGTTTTGACATTAACTCTGGAAACACCATATATTTT.